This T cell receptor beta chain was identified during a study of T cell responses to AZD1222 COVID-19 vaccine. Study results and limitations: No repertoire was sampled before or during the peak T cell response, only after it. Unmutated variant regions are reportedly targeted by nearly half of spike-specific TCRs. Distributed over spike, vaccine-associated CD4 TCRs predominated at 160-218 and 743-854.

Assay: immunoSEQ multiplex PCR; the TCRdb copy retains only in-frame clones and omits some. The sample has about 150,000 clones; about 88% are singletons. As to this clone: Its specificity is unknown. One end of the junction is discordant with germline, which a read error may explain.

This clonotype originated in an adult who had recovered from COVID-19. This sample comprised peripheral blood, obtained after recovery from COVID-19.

The CDR3 nucleotides read TGTGCCAGCAGCTATCAGGGGGCTCCCTCCAACGAGCAGTACTTC. It specifies CASSYQGAPSNEQYF. The chain has TRBV5-8 and TRBJ2-7; 8 positions agree with TRBD1. The CDR3 runs 15 residues. The germline gives CDR1 SGHTS, CDR2 YDEGEE.